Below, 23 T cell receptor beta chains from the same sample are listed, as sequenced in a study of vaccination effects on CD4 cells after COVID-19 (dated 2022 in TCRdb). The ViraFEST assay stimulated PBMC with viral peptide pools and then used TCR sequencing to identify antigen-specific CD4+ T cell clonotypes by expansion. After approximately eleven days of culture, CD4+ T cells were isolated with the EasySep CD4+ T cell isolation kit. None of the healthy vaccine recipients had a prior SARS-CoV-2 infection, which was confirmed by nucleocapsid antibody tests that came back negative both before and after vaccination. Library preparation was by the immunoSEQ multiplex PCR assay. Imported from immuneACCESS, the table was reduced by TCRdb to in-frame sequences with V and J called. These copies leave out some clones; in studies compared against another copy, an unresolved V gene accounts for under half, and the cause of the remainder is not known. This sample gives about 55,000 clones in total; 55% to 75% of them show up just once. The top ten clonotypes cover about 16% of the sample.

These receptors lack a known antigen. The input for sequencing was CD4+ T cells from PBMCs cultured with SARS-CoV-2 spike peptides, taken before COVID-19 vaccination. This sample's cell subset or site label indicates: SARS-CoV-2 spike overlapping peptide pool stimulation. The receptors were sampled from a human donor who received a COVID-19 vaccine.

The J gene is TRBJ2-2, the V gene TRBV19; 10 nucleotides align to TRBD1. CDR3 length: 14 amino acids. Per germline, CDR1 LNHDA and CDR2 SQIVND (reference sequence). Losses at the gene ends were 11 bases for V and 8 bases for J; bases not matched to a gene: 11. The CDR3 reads CAARETGGLGELFF. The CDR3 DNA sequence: TGTGCCGCCAGGGAGACAGGGGGCCTAGGGGAGCTGTTTTTT. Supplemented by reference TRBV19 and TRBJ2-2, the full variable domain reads DGGITQSPKYLFRKEGQNVTLSCEQNLNHDAMYWYRQDPGQGLRLIYYSQIVNDFQKGDIAEGYSVSREKKESFPLTVTSAQKNPTAFYLCAARETGGLGELFFGEGSRLTVL.

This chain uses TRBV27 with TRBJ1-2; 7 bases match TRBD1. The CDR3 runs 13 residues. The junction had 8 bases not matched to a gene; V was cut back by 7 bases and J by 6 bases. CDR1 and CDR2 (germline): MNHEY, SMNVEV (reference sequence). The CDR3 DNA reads TGTGCCAGCACGACAGGGAATACCCATGGCTACACCTTC. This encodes CASTTGNTHGYTF.

The CDR3 reads CASSRAGLAGNKNIQYF. The CDR3 DNA sequence: TGTGCCAGCAGCCGCGCAGGACTAGCGGGGAACAAAAACATTCAGTACTTC. The chain combines TRBV7-9 with TRBJ2-4, with TRBD2 matching 12 bases. The CDR3 has 17 residues. Germline CDR1 SEHNR, CDR2 FQNEAQ (reference sequence). With 5 bases clipped from V and 3 bases from J, the junction kept 8 bases outside the gene matches.

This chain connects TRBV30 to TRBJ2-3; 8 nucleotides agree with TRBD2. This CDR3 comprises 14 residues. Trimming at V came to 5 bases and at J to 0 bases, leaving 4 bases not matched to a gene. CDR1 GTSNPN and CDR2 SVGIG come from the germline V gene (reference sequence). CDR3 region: CAWGSGTSTDTQYF. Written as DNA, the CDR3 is TGTGCCTGGGGTAGCGGGACTAGCACAGATACGCAGTATTTT.

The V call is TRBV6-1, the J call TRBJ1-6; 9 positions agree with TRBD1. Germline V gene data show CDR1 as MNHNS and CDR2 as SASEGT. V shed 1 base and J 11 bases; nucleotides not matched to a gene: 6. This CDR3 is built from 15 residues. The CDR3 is CASSEGGGQGTPLHF. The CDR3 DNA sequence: TGTGCCAGCAGTGAAGGAGGGGGACAGGGTACACCCCTCCACTTT.

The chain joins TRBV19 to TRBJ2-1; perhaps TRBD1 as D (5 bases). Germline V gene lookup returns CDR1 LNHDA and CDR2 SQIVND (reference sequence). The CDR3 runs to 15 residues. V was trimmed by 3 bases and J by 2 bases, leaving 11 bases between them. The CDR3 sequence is CASSISKGTYNEQFF. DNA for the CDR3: TGTGCCAGTAGTATCTCAAAGGGGACCTACAATGAGCAGTTCTTC.

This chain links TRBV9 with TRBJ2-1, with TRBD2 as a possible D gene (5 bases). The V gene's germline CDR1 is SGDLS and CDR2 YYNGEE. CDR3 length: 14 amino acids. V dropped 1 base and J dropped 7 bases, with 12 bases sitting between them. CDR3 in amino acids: CASSVSGGRNEQFF. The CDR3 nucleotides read TGTGCCAGCAGCGTATCAGGAGGAAGGAATGAGCAGTTCTTC.

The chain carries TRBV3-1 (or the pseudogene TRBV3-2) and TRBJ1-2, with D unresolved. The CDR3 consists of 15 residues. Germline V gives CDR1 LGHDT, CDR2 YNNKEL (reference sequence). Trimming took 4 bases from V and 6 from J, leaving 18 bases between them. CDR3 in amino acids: CASSRIKGLRDGYTF. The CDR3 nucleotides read TGTGCCAGCAGCCGTATCAAGGGATTGAGGGATGGCTACACCTTC.

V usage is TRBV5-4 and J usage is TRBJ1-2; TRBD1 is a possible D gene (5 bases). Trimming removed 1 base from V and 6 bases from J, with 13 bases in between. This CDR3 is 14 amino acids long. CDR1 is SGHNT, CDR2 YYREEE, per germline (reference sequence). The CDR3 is CASSLLEAGHGYTF. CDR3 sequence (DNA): TGTGCCAGCAGCTTGTTGGAGGCAGGGCATGGCTACACCTTC.

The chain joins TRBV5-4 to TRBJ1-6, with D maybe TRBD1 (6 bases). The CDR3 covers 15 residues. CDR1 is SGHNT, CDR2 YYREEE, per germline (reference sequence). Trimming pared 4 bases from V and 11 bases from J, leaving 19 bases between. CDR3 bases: TGTGCCAGCAGCCCCGCGGCGGGGGCCCCAACACCCCTCCACTTT. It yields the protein CASSPAAGAPTPLHF.

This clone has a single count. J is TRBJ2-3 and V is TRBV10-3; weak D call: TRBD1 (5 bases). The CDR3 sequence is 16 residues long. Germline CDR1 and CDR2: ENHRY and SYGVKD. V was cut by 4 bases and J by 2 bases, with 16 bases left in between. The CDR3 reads CAISVRQGQSTDTQYF. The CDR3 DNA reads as TGTGCCATCAGTGTTCGCCAGGGCCAATCCACAGATACGCAGTATTTT.

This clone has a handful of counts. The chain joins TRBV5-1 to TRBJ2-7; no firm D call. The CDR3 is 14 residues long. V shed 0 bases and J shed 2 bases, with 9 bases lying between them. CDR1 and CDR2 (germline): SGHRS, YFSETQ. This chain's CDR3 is CASSLAGGTYEQYF. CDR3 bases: TGCGCCAGCAGCTTGGCAGGTGGGACCTACGAGCAGTACTTC.

This CDR3 reads CASSMGRITDTQYF. CDR3 in DNA: TGTGCCAGTAGTATGGGGCGGATCACAGATACGCAGTATTTT. This chain links TRBV19 with TRBJ2-3, with D maybe TRBD1 (5 bases). Germline V lookup: CDR1 LNHDA, CDR2 SQIVND (reference sequence). The CDR3 loop spans 14 amino acids. V was shortened by 3 bases and J by 2 bases, with 9 bases between the two germline ends.

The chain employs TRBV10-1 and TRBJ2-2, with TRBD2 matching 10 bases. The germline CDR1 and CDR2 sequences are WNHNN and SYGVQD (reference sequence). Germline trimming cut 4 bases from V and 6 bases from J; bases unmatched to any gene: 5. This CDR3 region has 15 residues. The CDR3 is CASSGRLAGAGELFF. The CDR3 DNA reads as TGCGCCAGCAGTGGCCGGCTAGCGGGAGCCGGGGAGCTGTTTTTT.

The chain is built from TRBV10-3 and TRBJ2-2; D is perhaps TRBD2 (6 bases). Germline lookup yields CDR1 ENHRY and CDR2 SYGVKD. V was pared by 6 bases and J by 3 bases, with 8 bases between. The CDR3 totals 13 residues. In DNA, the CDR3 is TGTGCCATCAGGGACTACGACACCGGGGAGCTGTTTTTT. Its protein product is CAIRDYDTGELFF.

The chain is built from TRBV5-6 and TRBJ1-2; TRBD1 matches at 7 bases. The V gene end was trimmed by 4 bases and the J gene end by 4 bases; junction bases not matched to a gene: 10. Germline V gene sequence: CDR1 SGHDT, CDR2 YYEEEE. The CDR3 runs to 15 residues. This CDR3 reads CASSVLTGATYGYTF. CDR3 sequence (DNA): TGTGCCAGCAGCGTATTAACAGGGGCGACCTATGGCTACACCTTC. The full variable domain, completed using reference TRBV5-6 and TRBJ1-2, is DAGVTQSPTHLIKTRGQQVTLRCSPKSGHDTVSWYQQALGQGPQFIFQYYEEEERQRGNFPDRFSGHQFPNYSSELNVNALLLGDSALYLCASSVLTGATYGYTFGSGTRLTVV.

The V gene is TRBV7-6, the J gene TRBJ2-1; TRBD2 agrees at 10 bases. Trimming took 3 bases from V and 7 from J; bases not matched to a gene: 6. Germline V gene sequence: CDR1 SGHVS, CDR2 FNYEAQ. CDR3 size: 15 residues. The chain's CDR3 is CASSFSSGRVNEQFF. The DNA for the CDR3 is TGTGCCAGCAGCTTTTCAAGCGGGAGGGTTAATGAGCAGTTCTTC.

The CDR3 sequence is CASSVGVDQPQHF. The DNA of the CDR3 is TGTGCCAGCAGCGTCGGCGTAGACCAGCCCCAGCATTTT. This rearrangement joins TRBV9 to TRBJ1-5; no firm D call. Trimming left V 2 bases short and J 7 bases short, with 10 bases between. Germline V CDR1 and CDR2: SGDLS, YYNGEE. The CDR3 has 13 amino acids.

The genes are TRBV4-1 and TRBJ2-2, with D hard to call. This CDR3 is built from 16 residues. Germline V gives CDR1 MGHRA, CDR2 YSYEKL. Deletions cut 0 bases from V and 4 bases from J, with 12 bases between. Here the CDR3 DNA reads TGCGCCAGCAGCCAAGAGTTCACCCCGGGCACCGGGGAGCTGTTTTTT. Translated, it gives CASSQEFTPGTGELFF.

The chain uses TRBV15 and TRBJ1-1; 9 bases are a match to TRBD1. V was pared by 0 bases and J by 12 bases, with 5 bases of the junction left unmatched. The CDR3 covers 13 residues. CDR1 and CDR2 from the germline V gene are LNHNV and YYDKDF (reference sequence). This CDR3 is CATSREWDRVSFF. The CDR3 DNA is TGTGCCACCAGCAGAGAATGGGACAGGGTGTCTTTCTTT.

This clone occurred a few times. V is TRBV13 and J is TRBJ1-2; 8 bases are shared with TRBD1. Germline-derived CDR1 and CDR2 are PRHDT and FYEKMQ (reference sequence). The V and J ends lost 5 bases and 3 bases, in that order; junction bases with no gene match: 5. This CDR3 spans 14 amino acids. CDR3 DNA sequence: TGTGCCAGCAGCACTCTGGACAGGGACTATGGCTACACCTTC. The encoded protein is CASSTLDRDYGYTF.

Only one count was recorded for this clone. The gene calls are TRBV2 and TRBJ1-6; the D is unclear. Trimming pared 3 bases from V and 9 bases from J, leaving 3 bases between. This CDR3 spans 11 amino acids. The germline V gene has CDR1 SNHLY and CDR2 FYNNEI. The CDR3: CASSEGSPLHF. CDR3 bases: TGTGCCAGCAGTGAGGGTTCACCCCTCCACTTT.

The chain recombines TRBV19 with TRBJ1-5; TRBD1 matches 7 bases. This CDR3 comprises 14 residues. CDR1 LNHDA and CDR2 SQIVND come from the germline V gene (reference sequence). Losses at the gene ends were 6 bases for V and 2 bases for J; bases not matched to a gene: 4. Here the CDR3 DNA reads TGTGCCAGTAGCCAGGGGGTTGGCAATCAGCCCCAGCATTTT. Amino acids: CASSQGVGNQPQHF.